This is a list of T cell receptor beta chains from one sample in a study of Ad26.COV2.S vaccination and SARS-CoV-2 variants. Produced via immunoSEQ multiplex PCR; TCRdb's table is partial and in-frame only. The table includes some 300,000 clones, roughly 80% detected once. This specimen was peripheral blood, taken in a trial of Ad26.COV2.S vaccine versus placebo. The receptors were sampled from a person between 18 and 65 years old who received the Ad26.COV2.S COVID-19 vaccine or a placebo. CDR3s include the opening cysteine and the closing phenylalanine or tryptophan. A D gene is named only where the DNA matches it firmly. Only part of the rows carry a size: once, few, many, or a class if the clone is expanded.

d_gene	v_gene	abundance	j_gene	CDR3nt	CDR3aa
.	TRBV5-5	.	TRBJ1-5	TGTGCCAGCAGCCCAATTACTCATGGAAGTCAGCCCCAGCATTTT	CASSPITHGSQPQHF
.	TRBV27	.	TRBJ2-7	TGTGCCAGCAGTTTATCGAGGCGTTACGAGCAGTACTTC	CASSLSRRYEQYF
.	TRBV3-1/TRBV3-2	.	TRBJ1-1	TGTGCCAGCAGCCAAGATTATCGAATGGGGGCTACTGAAGCTTTCTTT	CASSQDYRMGATEAFF
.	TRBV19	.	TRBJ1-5	TGTGCCAGTAGTATCGTTAACCAGCCCCAGCATTTT	CASSIVNQPQHF
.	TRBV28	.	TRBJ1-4	TGTGCCAGCAGTTTAGAGCTTGGAAAACTGTTTTTT	CASSLELGKLFF
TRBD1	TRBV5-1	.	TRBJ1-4	TGCGCCAGCAGGACCGGGACAGATAATGAAAAACTGTTTTTT	CASRTGTDNEKLFF
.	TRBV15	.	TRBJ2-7	TGTGCCACCAGCAGAGGGGCAGGGGAAATACTGGAATGGGAGCAGTACTTC	CATSRGAGEILEWEQYF
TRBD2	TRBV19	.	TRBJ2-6	TGTGCCAGTATAGCGGGGGGATCTGGGGCCAACGTCCTGACTTTC	CASIAGGSGANVLTF
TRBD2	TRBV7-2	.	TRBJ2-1	TGTGCCAGCAGCCCCCGGGGACTATCCAGCTCCTACAATGAGCAGTTCTTC	CASSPRGLSSSYNEQFF
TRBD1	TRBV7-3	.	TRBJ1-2	TGTGCCAGCAGAACCGGGACAGGGGCTACTAACTATGGCTACACCTTC	CASRTGTGATNYGYTF
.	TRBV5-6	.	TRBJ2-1	TGTGCCAGCAGCTTGGAGGGGGTTTACAATGAGCAGTTCTTC	CASSLEGVYNEQFF
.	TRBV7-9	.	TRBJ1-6	TGTGCCAGCAGCTTAGACGTGGGTTCACCCCTCCACTTT	CASSLDVGSPLHF
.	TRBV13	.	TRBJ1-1	TGTGCCAGCAGCAACTGGGGGGGGCTGGATGAAGCTTTCTTT	CASSNWGGLDEAFF
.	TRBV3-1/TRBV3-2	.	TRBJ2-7	TGTGCCAGCAGCATATCGGGAGAGCAGTACTTC	CASSISGEQYF
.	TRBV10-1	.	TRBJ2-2	TGCGCCAGCAGCGCTGGGGAAACCGGGGAGCTGTTTTTT	CASSAGETGELFF
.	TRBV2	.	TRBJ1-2	TGTGCCAGCAGTGATGGGGCAGCCACTGTATTTGGCTACACCTTC	CASSDGAATVFGYTF
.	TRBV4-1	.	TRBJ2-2	TGCGCCAGCAGCCAAAGGCAGGGGGGCACCGGGGAGCTGTTTTTT	CASSQRQGGTGELFF
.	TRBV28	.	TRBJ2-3	TGTGCCAGCAGTCCGTACGGACCTCTGGATACGCAGTATTTT	CASSPYGPLDTQYF
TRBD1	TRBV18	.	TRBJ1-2	TGTGCCAGCTCACTCGGACAGGGTGATGGCTACACCTTC	CASSLGQGDGYTF
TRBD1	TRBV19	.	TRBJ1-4	TGTGCCAGTACCGACGACAGGGTCGGTGAAAAACTGTTTTTT	CASTDDRVGEKLFF
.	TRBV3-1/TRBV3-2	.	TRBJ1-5	TGTGCCAGCAGCCCGACTCGGGATCAGCCCCAGCATTTT	CASSPTRDQPQHF
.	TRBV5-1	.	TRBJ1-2	TGCGCCAGCAGCCCGGGACACACAAACTATGGCTACACCTTC	CASSPGHTNYGYTF
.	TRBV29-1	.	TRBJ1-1	TGCAGCGTTGCCTGGGAATGGACTGAAGCTTTCTTT	CSVAWEWTEAFF
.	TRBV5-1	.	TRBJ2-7	TGCGCCAGCAGAGACACGAGAGGGTTCTACGAGCAGTACTTC	CASRDTRGFYEQYF
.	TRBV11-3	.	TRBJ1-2	TGTGCCAGCAGCCGGGCGTCAGAAGGCTACACCTTC	CASSRASEGYTF
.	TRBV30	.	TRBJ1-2	TGTGCCTGGAGTGTACTTGGGGTCCACACCTTC	CAWSVLGVHTF
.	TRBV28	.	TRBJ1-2	TGTGCCAGCAGTTTACCCAGACCAACTAACTATGGCTACACCTTC	CASSLPRPTNYGYTF
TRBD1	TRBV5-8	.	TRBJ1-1	TGTGCCAGCAGCTGGGGTGGGACAGGGAACACTGAAGCTTTCTTT	CASSWGGTGNTEAFF
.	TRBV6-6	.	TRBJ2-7	TGTGCCAGCAGAAGAGGGGTTTTGAGCTCCTACGAGCAGTACTTC	CASRRGVLSSYEQYF
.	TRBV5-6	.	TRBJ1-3	TGTGCCAGCGGGGCATATGGTCTCGGAAACACCATATATTTT	CASGAYGLGNTIYF
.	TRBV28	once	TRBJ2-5	TGTGCCAGCAGTTTAAGAGGGGCCGCTGGGGAGACCCAGTACTTC	CASSLRGAAGETQYF
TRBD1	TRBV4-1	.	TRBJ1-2	TGCGCCAGCAGCCAACCTGACAGGGGCGTAAACTATGGCTACACCTTC	CASSQPDRGVNYGYTF
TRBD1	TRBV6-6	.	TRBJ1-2	TGTGCCAGCGGGACAGGGTTTAACTATGGCTACACCTTC	CASGTGFNYGYTF
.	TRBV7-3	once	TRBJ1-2	TGTGCCAGCAGCTTAGGGGGAAACTATGGCTACACCTTC	CASSLGGNYGYTF
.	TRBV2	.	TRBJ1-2	TGTGCCAGCATTCGTTACAGGCTTAACTATGGCTACACCTTC	CASIRYRLNYGYTF
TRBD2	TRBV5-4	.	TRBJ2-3	TGTGCCAGCAGCCGGGGCGCTAGCGGGGGGGCGGATACGCAGTATTTT	CASSRGASGGADTQYF
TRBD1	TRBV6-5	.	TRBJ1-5	TGTGCCAGCACTTCGGGACAGAGCAATCAGCCCCAGCATTTT	CASTSGQSNQPQHF
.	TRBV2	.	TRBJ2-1	TGTGCCAGCAGGCGCAGATCAGGAGTGCCGTTCTTC	CASRRRSGVPFF
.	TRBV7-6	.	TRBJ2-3	TGTGCCAGCAGCTTAGGGGGGACAGATACGCAGTATTTT	CASSLGGTDTQYF
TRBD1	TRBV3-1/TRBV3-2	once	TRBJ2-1	TGTGCCAGCAGCCAATCCCCGGGACAGGGCCCCCACAATGAGCAGTTCTTC	CASSQSPGQGPHNEQFF
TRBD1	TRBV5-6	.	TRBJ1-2	TGTGCCAGCAGCTCCGGGACAGGAGATTATGGCTACACCTTC	CASSSGTGDYGYTF
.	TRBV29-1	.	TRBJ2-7	TGCAGCGTTGAGGTCACCCTTAGGGGCGAGCAGTACTTC	CSVEVTLRGEQYF
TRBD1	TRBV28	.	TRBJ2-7	TGTGCCAGCAGTTCCCCCGGGACAGGCTCCTACGAGCAGTACTTC	CASSSPGTGSYEQYF
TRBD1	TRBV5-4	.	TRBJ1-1	TGTGCCAGCAGTCTTGACAGGGGGACTGAAGCTTTCTTT	CASSLDRGTEAFF
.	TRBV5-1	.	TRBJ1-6	TGCGCCAGCAGCTTGTGGGGGTCAGATTCACCCCTCCACTTT	CASSLWGSDSPLHF
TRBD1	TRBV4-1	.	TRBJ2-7	TGCGCCAGCAGCCAATCGACAGGGGACCCGAGCTACGAGCAGTACTTC	CASSQSTGDPSYEQYF
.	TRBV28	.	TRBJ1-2	TGTGCCAGCAGTTCCGGGGACTATGGCTACACCTTC	CASSSGDYGYTF
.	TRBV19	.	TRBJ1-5	TGTGCCAGTAGTATTTGGGGTAGCAATCAGCCCCAGCATTTT	CASSIWGSNQPQHF
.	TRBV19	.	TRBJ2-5	TGTGCCAGTAGTGGGTTCTCGGACGGGAACCAGTACTTC	CASSGFSDGNQYF
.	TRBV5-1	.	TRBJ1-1	TGCGCCAGCAGTTTGGTACAACTGAACACTGAAGCTTTCTTT	CASSLVQLNTEAFF
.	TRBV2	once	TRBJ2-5	TGTGCCAGCAGCGGGCCCGGGGAGACCCAGTACTTC	CASSGPGETQYF
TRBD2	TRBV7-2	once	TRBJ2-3	TGTGCCAGCAGCTTAACGCGGGGGGGCCTCGATACGCAGTATTTT	CASSLTRGGLDTQYF
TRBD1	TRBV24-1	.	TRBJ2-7	TGTGCCACCAGTGATTCGGGACAGGGACACTACGAGCAGTACTTC	CATSDSGQGHYEQYF
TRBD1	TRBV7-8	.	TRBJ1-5	TGTGCCAGCAGCCCCAGGGGGGGGATCGCAGCTCAGCCCCAGCATTTT	CASSPRGGIAAQPQHF
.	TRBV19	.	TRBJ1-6	TGTGCCAGTAGTATATCATCAGGGGAAGGTTATTCACCCCTCCACTTT	CASSISSGEGYSPLHF
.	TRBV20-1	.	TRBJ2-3	TGCAGTGCTAGAGGAGTGGATACGCAGTATTTT	CSARGVDTQYF
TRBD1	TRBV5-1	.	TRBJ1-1	TGCGCCAGCAGACGGGACAGGGATGAAGCTTTCTTT	CASRRDRDEAFF